This TCR beta chain was captured by sequencing in a study of OX40 agonist ivuxolimab in advanced cancers. Study as a whole: Patients with prior anti-PD-1, anti-PD-L1 or anti-CTLA-4 therapy were eligible; approximately 40% had some. Whole-study findings and limits: Blood T cells, both CD4+ and CD8+, expanded clonally by week 6 at 0.1 to 3.0 mg/kg.

Sequenced by immunoSEQ multiplex PCR; TCRdb stores in-frame clones only, minus some. The profile shows about 67,000 clones, about 84% of them singletons. As regards this clone: Its matching antigen is unknown.

V dropped 6 bases and J dropped 1 base, with 6 bases sitting between them. CDR1 is SNHLY, CDR2 FYNNEI, per germline. CDR3 size: 13 residues. Source: CD4+ or CD8+ T cells sorted from blood, taken in a trial of the OX40 agonist ivuxolimab. The receptor was derived from an adult with an advanced solid tumor such as melanoma, head and neck, liver or kidney cancer. This chain joins TRBV2 and TRBJ2-2; D gene unclear. The CDR3 DNA sequence: TGTGCCAGCAGGGCGGAGAACACCGGGGAGCTGTTTTTT. This gives the protein CASRAENTGELFF. Combining the CDR3 with reference TRBV2 and TRBJ2-2 gives the whole variable domain EPEVTQTPSHQVTQMGQEVILRCVPISNHLYFYWYRQILGQKVEFLVSFYNNEISEKSEIFDDQFSVERPDGSNFTLKIRSTKLEDSAMYFCASRAENTGELFFGEGSRLTVL.